The 27 T cell receptor beta chains presented below share a single source sample, sequenced in a study of cytomegalovirus exposure and HLA in healthy donors. The PCR was carried out with 60 Vbeta primers and 13 Jbeta primers. The protocol was immunoSEQ multiplex PCR, while the TCRdb copy is restricted to in-frame clones and leaves out a portion. The sample carries approximately 180,000 clones, around 80% recorded once. The sequencing input was PBMCs. The receptor set was obtained from a man aged 25-45 years in good health and CMV-seropositive.

The chain has TRBV29-1 and TRBJ2-5; D perhaps matches TRBD2 (5 bases). Trimming cost V 6 bases and J 9 bases, with 11 bases left between them. Germline values: CDR1 SQVTM, CDR2 ANQGSEA. CDR3 size: 10 residues. The CDR3 protein is CSVRRGAQYF. The DNA of the CDR3 is TGCAGCGTACGTCGGGGAGCCCAGTACTTC.

The DNA of the CDR3 is TGTGCCAGCAGCGCCCCGACAGACAATAATGAAAAACTGTTTTTT. Its translation is CASSAPTDNNEKLFF. The chain is built from TRBV9 and TRBJ1-4; TRBD1 is a possible D gene (5 bases). The ends were cut back, 3 bases at V and 4 bases at J, with 13 bases in the middle. The V gene's germline CDR1 is SGDLS and CDR2 YYNGEE. This CDR3 is 15 amino acids long. Drawing the rest from reference TRBV9 and TRBJ1-4, the complete variable domain is DSGVTQTPKHLITATGQRVTLRCSPRSGDLSVYWYQQSLDQGLQFLIQYYNGEERAKGNILERFSAQQFPDLHSELNLSSLELGDSALYFCASSAPTDNNEKLFFGSGTQLSVL.

The chain has TRBV7-2 and TRBJ1-2; the D is unclear. V was trimmed by 6 bases and J by 6 bases, leaving 14 bases between them. The CDR3 runs to 13 residues. Germline values: CDR1 SGHTA, CDR2 FQGNSA. The CDR3 here is CASSPGMKHGYTF. The CDR3 DNA reads as TGTGCCAGCAGTCCCGGGATGAAGCATGGCTACACCTTC.

The V gene is TRBV19, the J gene TRBJ1-1; D ambiguous. CDR1 and CDR2 from the germline V gene are LNHDA and SQIVND (reference sequence). V lost 5 bases, J lost 1 base, and 8 bases lay in between. The CDR3 is 13 amino acids. For the CDR3, the DNA is TGTGCCAGTAGTCGTATAGAGAACACTGAAGCTTTCTTT. Translating it yields CASSRIENTEAFF. The full variable domain, its missing parts supplied by reference TRBV19 and TRBJ1-1, is DGGITQSPKYLFRKEGQNVTLSCEQNLNHDAMYWYRQDPGQGLRLIYYSQIVNDFQKGDIAEGYSVSREKKESFPLTVTSAQKNPTAFYLCASSRIENTEAFFGQGTRLTVV.

The chain couples TRBV28 to TRBJ1-3, with D possibly matching TRBD1 (5 bases). Germline-derived CDR1 and CDR2 are MDHEN and SYDVKM. This CDR3 comprises 13 residues. The germline V and J ends were trimmed by 5 bases and 7 bases, with 12 bases remaining between them. The CDR3 here is CASSKGDTNTIYF. As DNA, the CDR3 is TGTGCCAGCAGTAAAGGGGATACGAACACCATATATTTT.

The chain carries TRBV10-3 and TRBJ2-7, with 8 bases lining up with TRBD1. The CDR3 length is 14 residues. Germline trimming cut 3 bases from V and 6 bases from J; bases unmatched to any gene: 7. Germline CDR1 and CDR2: ENHRY and SYGVKD. The CDR3 nucleotides read TGTGCCATCAGTGACCCGCAGGGGGCGGGCGAGCAGTACTTC. Its translation: CAISDPQGAGEQYF.

This clone was seen more than once but under ten times. The J gene is TRBJ2-7, the V gene TRBV28, with 11 bases aligning to TRBD1. The V segment lost 7 bases and the J segment 3 bases; nucleotides outside the gene matches: 5. The CDR3 length is 14 residues. Germline assignment: CDR1 MDHEN and CDR2 SYDVKM. The CDR3 nucleotides read TGTGCCAGCACCCCCGGGACAGGGGGCTACGAGCAGTACTTC. It encodes CASTPGTGGYEQYF.

Only a few counts were recorded for this clone. The rearrangement joins TRBV7-2 to TRBJ2-1; possibly TRBD2 for D (6 bases). The CDR3 is 13 amino acids. V was cut by 6 bases and J by 5 bases, with 11 bases left in between. Germline CDR1 and CDR2: SGHTA and FQGNSA. The CDR3 nucleotides read TGTGCCAGCAGTTCTAAGCGGGACAATGAGCAGTTCTTC. This encodes CASSSKRDNEQFF.

V is TRBV5-1 and J is TRBJ2-5, with 7 positions matching TRBD1. With V trimmed by 2 bases and J by 0 bases, 4 bases remained unmatched. The CDR3 length is 15 residues. Per the germline V gene, CDR1 is SGHRS and CDR2 is YFSETQ. CDR3 sequence: CASSFSGTDQETQYF. The CDR3 nucleotides are TGCGCCAGCAGCTTCTCCGGGACAGACCAAGAGACCCAGTACTTC.

The rearrangement uses TRBV9 and TRBJ2-3, with 12 bases aligning to TRBD2. Unmatched junction bases numbered 5, after V lost 4 bases and J lost 2 bases. The CDR3 runs 16 residues. Germline V gene lookup returns CDR1 SGDLS and CDR2 YYNGEE. CDR3 sequence: CASSLGLAGFTDTQYF. In nucleotides, the CDR3 is TGTGCCAGCAGCTTAGGACTAGCGGGGTTCACAGATACGCAGTATTTT.

J is TRBJ1-4 and V is TRBV4-1, with 7 bases lining up with TRBD1. The CDR3 is made up of 20 amino acids. Germline-derived CDR1 and CDR2 are MGHRA and YSYEKL. Unmatched junction bases numbered 16, after V lost 0 bases and J lost 3 bases. The CDR3 DNA is TGCGCCAGCAGCCAAGACTCCGGGGGACATTTTAGGGGGCCTAATGAAAAACTGTTTTTT. Amino acid sequence: CASSQDSGGHFRGPNEKLFF.

The CDR3 region is CSVRDSSTNTEAFF. The DNA of the CDR3 is TGCAGCGTTAGGGACAGCTCAACGAACACTGAAGCTTTCTTT. The chain has TRBV29-1 and TRBJ1-1, with 7 bases aligning to TRBD1. The ends lost 5 bases at V and 1 base at J; junction bases unmatched: 7. This CDR3 is 14 amino acids long. The germline CDR1 and CDR2 sequences are SQVTM and ANQGSEA.

The chain links TRBV6-5 to TRBJ2-1; TRBD1 agrees at 10 bases. V lost 6 bases, J lost 1 base, and 3 bases stayed unmatched. Per germline, CDR1 MNHEY and CDR2 SVGAGI. The CDR3 runs 15 residues. CDR3 bases: TGTGCCAGCAGCCGACAGGGGGCATCCTACAATGAGCAGTTCTTC. Translating gives CASSRQGASYNEQFF.

This clone was observed a single time. The V and J genes are TRBV4-2 and TRBJ2-1; TRBD2 agrees at 7 bases. With V trimmed by 1 base and J by 4 bases, 4 bases remained unmatched. Germline-derived CDR1 and CDR2 are LGHNA and YNFKEQ. The length of the CDR3 is 15 residues. The CDR3 protein is CASSQVASGYNEQFF. The CDR3 bases are TGTGCCAGCAGCCAAGTGGCTAGCGGATACAATGAGCAGTTCTTC.

V gene TRBV5-1 combines with J gene TRBJ1-1; TRBD1 might be the D (5 bases). The CDR3 sequence is 15 residues long. Germline loops: CDR1 SGHRS, CDR2 YFSETQ. V dropped 5 bases and J dropped 0 bases, with 14 bases sitting between them. The CDR3 bases are TGCGCCAGCAGACCTATTCAGGGCATGAACACTGAAGCTTTCTTT. Translating it yields CASRPIQGMNTEAFF.

The chain recombines TRBV5-1 with TRBJ1-3; D remains unclear. The V end lost 0 bases, the J end lost 0 bases, and 7 bases lay between the germline ends. Germline loops: CDR1 SGHRS, CDR2 YFSETQ. The CDR3 contains 15 residues. The CDR3 loop reads CASSLEWASGNTIYF. For the CDR3, the DNA is TGCGCCAGCAGCTTGGAGTGGGCCTCTGGAAACACCATATATTTT.

The rearrangement joins TRBV27 to TRBJ2-5, with a weak D call TRBD2 (5 bases). This CDR3 region has 13 residues. V lost 7 bases and J lost 5, with 14 bases in between. Germline-derived CDR1 and CDR2 are MNHEY and SMNVEV (reference sequence). CDR3 DNA: TGTGCCAGCATGGACTCCTCTCGGGAGACCCAGTACTTC. This encodes CASMDSSRETQYF.

V is TRBV2 and J is TRBJ1-4; TRBD1 might be the D (5 bases). The V end lost 7 bases, the J end lost 5 bases, and 14 bases lay between the germline ends. Germline CDR1 is SNHLY and CDR2 is FYNNEI. There are 14 residues in the CDR3. CDR3 nucleotide sequence: TGTGCCAGCAATCCCGCAGGGCGAAATGAAAAACTGTTTTTT. Its translation: CASNPAGRNEKLFF.

Only a few counts were recorded for this clone. The rearrangement links TRBV7-9 to TRBJ2-7; D unclear. The CDR3 is 12 residues long. Looked up from germline, CDR1 is SEHNR and CDR2 is FQNEAQ (reference sequence). Trimming removed 5 bases at V and 2 bases at J, with 7 bases between. DNA for the CDR3: TGTGCCAGCAGCGCGGAACCCTACGAGCAGTACTTC. Translation: CASSAEPYEQYF.

The CDR3: CASSLDPGGWTEAFF. CDR3 DNA: TGTGCCAGCAGCTTAGATCCGGGAGGGTGGACTGAAGCTTTCTTT. The chain combines TRBV11-3 with TRBJ1-1; D is ambiguous. Germline V lookup: CDR1 SGHNT, CDR2 YENEEA. With 0 bases removed from V and 5 bases from J, the gap between germline ends came to 13 bases. The CDR3 is made up of 15 amino acids.

CDR3 sequence: CASSFQSGRSDNEQFF. Written as DNA, the CDR3 is TGTGCCAGCAGCTTTCAAAGCGGGAGAAGCGACAATGAGCAGTTCTTC. This sequence joins TRBV11-2 and TRBJ2-1; 8 bases line up with TRBD2. The CDR3 contains 16 residues. V was pared by 3 bases and J by 5 bases, with 9 bases of the junction left unmatched. Per germline, CDR1 SGHAT and CDR2 FQNNGV.

CDR3 DNA: TGTGCCAGCAGGAGACTAGGTCCCCCCTACGAGCAGTACTTC. It yields the protein CASRRLGPPYEQYF. This chain joins TRBV6-5 and TRBJ2-7, with D possibly matching TRBD2 (6 bases). Trimming stripped 6 bases from V and 2 bases from J, with 14 bases between. The CDR3 spans 14 residues. The germline gives CDR1 MNHEY, CDR2 SVGAGI.

In this sample, this clone turned up a few times. V is TRBV9 and J is TRBJ2-7; TRBD1 might be the D (6 bases). CDR3 size: 13 residues. In germline, CDR1 is SGDLS, CDR2 YYNGEE. Trimming took off 3 bases at V and 0 bases at J, with 7 bases between the two ends. In DNA, the CDR3 is TGTGCCAGCAGCGCGGACAGCTCCTACGAGCAGTACTTC. Its protein is CASSADSSYEQYF.

This clone was detected once. The chain is built from TRBV9 and TRBJ2-1, with 12 bases lining up with TRBD2. The CDR3 runs 14 residues. Germline CDR1 SGDLS, CDR2 YYNGEE. V shed 2 bases, J shed 9 bases, and the junction held 3 bases outside the gene matches. CDR3 protein: CASSVRTSGAEQFF. CDR3 sequence (DNA): TGTGCCAGCAGCGTCAGGACTAGCGGGGCTGAGCAGTTCTTC. Looking up the rest from reference TRBV9 and TRBJ2-1 gives the full variable domain: DSGVTQTPKHLITATGQRVTLRCSPRSGDLSVYWYQQSLDQGLQFLIQYYNGEERAKGNILERFSAQQFPDLHSELNLSSLELGDSALYFCASSVRTSGAEQFFGPGTRLTVL.

This chain's CDR3 is CASSPGLGETDTQYF. The CDR3 DNA is TGTGCCAGCAGCCCCGGACTAGGGGAGACAGATACGCAGTATTTT. This chain links TRBV7-2 with TRBJ2-3; 7 bases line up with TRBD2. Looked up from germline, CDR1 is SGHTA and CDR2 is FQGNSA. The trim removed 5 bases at V and 3 bases at J, leaving 8 bases unmatched. CDR3 length: 15 residues.

The chain has TRBV4-3 and TRBJ1-1, with D tentatively TRBD1 (5 bases). CDR3 size: 13 residues. Per germline, CDR1 LGHNA and CDR2 YSLEER. The V end was cut by 3 bases, the J end by 3 bases, with 8 bases between. As DNA, the CDR3 is TGCGCCAGCAGCCAGACGGGGGACACTGAAGCTTTCTTT. Encoded protein: CASSQTGDTEAFF.

The genes are TRBV30 and TRBJ2-7, with 9 bases matching TRBD1. The CDR3 runs to 14 residues. From germline, CDR1 is GTSNPN and CDR2 SVGIG (reference sequence). The junction had 8 bases not matched to a gene; V was cut back by 2 bases and J by 6 bases. CDR3 region: CAWSRGTGTGEQYF. In DNA, the CDR3 is TGTGCCTGGAGTCGGGGGACAGGGACGGGCGAGCAGTACTTC.